A selection of T cell receptor beta chains follows, all from one sample in a study of cytomegalovirus exposure and HLA in healthy donors. Assay: immunoSEQ multiplex PCR; the TCRdb copy retains only in-frame clones and omits some. Among more than 100,000 clones listed, roughly three quarters were seen once. The sequencing input was PBMCs. These receptors all come from a woman aged 55 to 70 in good health and CMV-seronegative. Both conserved end residues are part of each CDR3. The D gene is left open where the match is weak. The size field is filled for only some rows; it gives once, few, many or a size class.

cdr3_nt cdr3_aa j_call clone_size d_call v_call cdr3_length
TGTGCCAGCAGCTTGATAAGACGGGGGGCCAAAAACATTCAGTACTTC CASSLIRRGAKNIQYF TRBJ2-4 few NA TRBV5-6 16
TGTGCCATCGTAGCCCAGGGGAAGGGGGCCTACGAGCAGTACTTC CAIVAQGKGAYEQYF TRBJ2-7 few NA TRBV28 15
TGTGCCAGCAGTTTCGTGACAGGGCGAAACAATGAGCAGTTCTTC CASSFVTGRNNEQFF TRBJ2-1 NA TRBD1 TRBV28 15
TGTGCCAGCAGCGTAGCTGGGGGGTGGGCAGGGTTCAATGAGCAGTTCTTC CASSVAGGWAGFNEQFF TRBJ2-1 NA NA TRBV9 17
TGTGCCAGCAGCTTAGCCGCTAGCACTAATGAAAAACTGTTTTTT CASSLAASTNEKLFF TRBJ1-4 NA NA TRBV7-9 15
TGTGCCAGTGTGCACAGGGGGCTTGGTGAAAAACTGTTTTTT CASVHRGLGEKLFF TRBJ1-4 NA TRBD1 TRBV28 14
TGTGCCAGCAGTTACTCAGCTAGCGGGAGGTACGAGCAGTACTTC CASSYSASGRYEQYF TRBJ2-7 NA TRBD2 TRBV6-5 15
TGTGCCAGCTCACCCGGGACAGCTCGGAATGAGCAGTTCTTC CASSPGTARNEQFF TRBJ2-1 NA TRBD1 TRBV18 14
TGTGCCAGCAGCCACGACCGGGACAGGGGGCTAGTCTTGATAGGCTACACCTTC CASSHDRDRGLVLIGYTF TRBJ1-2 NA TRBD1 TRBV7-9 18
TGTTCCAGCAGCTTGAATGGCAGGGCGAACACTGAAGCTTTCTTT CSSSLNGRANTEAFF TRBJ1-1 NA NA TRBV7-9 15
TGTGCCAGCTCGAGGACAGGGAGCGAGACCCAGTACTTC CASSRTGSETQYF TRBJ2-5 NA TRBD1 TRBV18 13
TGTGCCAGCAGCTCCACAAGGACTAGCGGGGGCGCGCAGTATTTT CASSSTRTSGGAQYF TRBJ2-3 NA TRBD2 TRBV11-3 15
TGCGCCAGCAGCTTGGCCCCAGGGCAATCCTACGAGCAGTACTTC CASSLAPGQSYEQYF TRBJ2-7 NA NA TRBV5-1 15
TGTGCCAGCGTGAGGAGCGGGGGGTACAATGAGCAGTTCTTC CASVRSGGYNEQFF TRBJ2-1 NA TRBD2 TRBV2 14
TGTGCCAGCTCAGGCGGGACAGCTCCCTACGAGCAGTACTTC CASSGGTAPYEQYF TRBJ2-7 NA NA TRBV18 14
TGTGCCAGCAGTTTCGTTTCGACAGGGGGCTACGAGCAGTACTTC CASSFVSTGGYEQYF TRBJ2-7 NA TRBD1 TRBV28 15
TGCAGCGTTCTGAAAGCTACGGGAGTTCGGAGGAGTTACGAGCAGTACTTC CSVLKATGVRRSYEQYF TRBJ2-7 NA NA TRBV29-1 17
TGTGCCAGCAGCTTAGGCACAGGGTCCGAGCAGTACTTC CASSLGTGSEQYF TRBJ2-7 NA NA TRBV11-3 13
TGTGCCAGCAGCTTAGTCGGTAGCGGGAGCCGGGTCACAGATACGCAGTATTTT CASSLVGSGSRVTDTQYF TRBJ2-3 NA TRBD2 TRBV7-3 18
TGTGCCAGCAGTGAATCCGGGGGATCCCTCCACGAGCAGTACTTC CASSESGGSLHEQYF TRBJ2-7 NA NA TRBV25-1 15
TGTGCCAGTTCGTCCGTCTCTCGGGGCACCATATATTTT CASSSVSRGTIYF TRBJ1-3 NA NA TRBV2 13
TGTGCCAGCAGGAGGGGTACCTACAGGGGGTATCCTGGTAATGAAAAACTGTTTTTT CASRRGTYRGYPGNEKLFF TRBJ1-4 NA TRBD1 TRBV2 19
TGCGCCAGCAGCTTGCTAGCGGGGGACGACGAGCAGTACTTC CASSLLAGDDEQYF TRBJ2-7 NA TRBD2 TRBV5-1 14
TGTGCCAGCAGGGAGCGGGGTAGGGCCAACGTCCTGACTTTC CASRERGRANVLTF TRBJ2-6 NA TRBD2 TRBV6-1 14
TGTGCCAGCAGTTTAGCGGGAGAGAGGTCCTACGAGCAGTACTTC CASSLAGERSYEQYF TRBJ2-7 NA TRBD2 TRBV28 15
TGTGCCAGCAGCTTATCGGGCAGGGCCTCTGGGGCCAACGTCCTGACTTTC CASSLSGRASGANVLTF TRBJ2-6 NA NA TRBV7-3 17
TGTGCCAGCGGCCCATGGTCCGGGTATGAAAAACTGTTTTTT CASGPWSGYEKLFF TRBJ1-4 NA NA TRBV6-5 14
TGTGCCACCAGCGAAATTTGGACAGTAAAGAGCTCTGGAAACACCATATATTTT CATSEIWTVKSSGNTIYF TRBJ1-3 once NA TRBV15 18
TGTGCCAGCAGCTCCGGGGCAAGAGGAGGGCAAGAGACCCAGTACTTC CASSSGARGGQETQYF TRBJ2-5 NA NA TRBV7-8 16
TGTGCCAGCAGAACTAGCGGGAGATCCGGGGAGCTGTTTTTT CASRTSGRSGELFF TRBJ2-2 NA TRBD2 TRBV11-1 14
TGTGCCAGCAGCTCCTGGCGGGGCTCTGGAAACACCATATATTTT CASSSWRGSGNTIYF TRBJ1-3 NA NA TRBV11-2 15
TGTGCCAGCAGCCCCGGGAGGGCTAATCAGCCCCAGCATTTT CASSPGRANQPQHF TRBJ1-5 NA NA TRBV9 14
TGTGCCAGCGTTGGTCGGACGGCGGGCTCCTACAATGAGCAGTTCTTC CASVGRTAGSYNEQFF TRBJ2-1 NA NA TRBV28 16
TGTGCCAGCAGCACCAACCGGGACAGGGCCAATGAGCAGTTCTTC CASSTNRDRANEQFF TRBJ2-1 NA TRBD1 TRBV7-9 15
TGTGCCAGCAGCCCTCCCTATCACTACGAGCAGTACTTC CASSPPYHYEQYF TRBJ2-7 NA NA TRBV7-9 13
TGTGCCAGCAGTTTGGTGTACGGCGGGGGCTCGGGCTCCTCTGGGGCCAACGTCCTGACTTTC CASSLVYGGGSGSSGANVLTF TRBJ2-6 NA NA TRBV28 21
TGTGCCAGTAGTCGACGGGCTAGCGGGACGTACAATGAGCAGTTCTTC CASSRRASGTYNEQFF TRBJ2-1 NA TRBD2 TRBV19 16
TGTGCCAGCAGTTACTCTTATCTGCAGGGGCCCCTCTTC CASSYSYLQGPLF TRBJ1-2 NA NA TRBV6-5 13
TGTGCCAGCTCACCTCGCTCAGGGGTGAACACTGAAGCTTTCTTT CASSPRSGVNTEAFF TRBJ1-1 once NA TRBV18 15
TGTGCCAGCAGCTTGGGGTCAGCTAACTATGGCTACACCTTC CASSLGSANYGYTF TRBJ1-2 once NA TRBV5-6 14
TGCGCCAGCAGCCAGGGTAACAGACACTACACCTTC CASSQGNRHYTF TRBJ1-2 few NA TRBV4-1 12